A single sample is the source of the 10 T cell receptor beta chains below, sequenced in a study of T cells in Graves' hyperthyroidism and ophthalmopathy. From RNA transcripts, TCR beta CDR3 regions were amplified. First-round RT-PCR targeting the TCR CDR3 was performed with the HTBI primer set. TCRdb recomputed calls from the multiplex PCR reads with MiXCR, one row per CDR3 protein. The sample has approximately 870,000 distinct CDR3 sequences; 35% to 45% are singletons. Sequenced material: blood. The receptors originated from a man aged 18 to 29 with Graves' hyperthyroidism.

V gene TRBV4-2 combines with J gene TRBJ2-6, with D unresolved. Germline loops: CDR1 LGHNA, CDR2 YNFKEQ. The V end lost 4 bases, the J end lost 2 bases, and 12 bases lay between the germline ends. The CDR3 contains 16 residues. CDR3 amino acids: CASSRILETGANVLTF. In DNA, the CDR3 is TGTGCCAGCAGCCGGATTCTGGAAACTGGGGCCAACGTCCTGACTTTC.

The CDR3: CASSFLTATYLTGELFF. Written as DNA, the CDR3 is TGCGCCAGCAGTTTCCTGACAGCGACTTACCTCACCGGGGAGCTGTTTTTT. The rearrangement links TRBV5-1 to TRBJ2-2, with D possibly TRBD1 on 5 matching bases. CDR3 size: 17 residues. V gave up 5 bases and J gave up 4 bases, with 21 bases separating them. In germline, CDR1 is SGHRS, CDR2 YFSETQ.

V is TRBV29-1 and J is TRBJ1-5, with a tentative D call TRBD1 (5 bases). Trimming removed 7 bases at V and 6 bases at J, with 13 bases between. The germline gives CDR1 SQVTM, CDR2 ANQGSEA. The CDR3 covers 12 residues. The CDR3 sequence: CSEFRARQPQHF. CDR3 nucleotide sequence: TGCAGCGAATTCAGGGCCCGTCAGCCCCAGCATTTT.

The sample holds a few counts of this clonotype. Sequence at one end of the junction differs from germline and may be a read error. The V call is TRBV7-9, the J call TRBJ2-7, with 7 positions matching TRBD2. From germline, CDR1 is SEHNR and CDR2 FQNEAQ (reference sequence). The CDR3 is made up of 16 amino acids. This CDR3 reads CASSLRVAGASYEQYF. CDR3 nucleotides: TGCGCCAGCAGCTTGAGGGTGGCGGGAGCGTCCTACGAGCAGTACTTC.

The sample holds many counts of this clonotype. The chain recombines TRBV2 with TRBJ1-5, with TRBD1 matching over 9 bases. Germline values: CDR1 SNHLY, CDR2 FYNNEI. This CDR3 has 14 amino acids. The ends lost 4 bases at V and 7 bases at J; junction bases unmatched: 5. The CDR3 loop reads CASSGRTGDQPQHF. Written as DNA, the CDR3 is TGTGCCAGCAGTGGCAGGACAGGGGACCAGCCCCAGCATTTT.

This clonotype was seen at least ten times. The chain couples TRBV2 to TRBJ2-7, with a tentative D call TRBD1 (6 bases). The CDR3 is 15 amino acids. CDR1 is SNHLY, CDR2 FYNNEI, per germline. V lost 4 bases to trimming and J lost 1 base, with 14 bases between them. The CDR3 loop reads CASSVQTGPSYEQYF. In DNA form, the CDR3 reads TGTGCCAGCAGTGTACAGACAGGACCTTCCTACGAGCAGTACTTC.

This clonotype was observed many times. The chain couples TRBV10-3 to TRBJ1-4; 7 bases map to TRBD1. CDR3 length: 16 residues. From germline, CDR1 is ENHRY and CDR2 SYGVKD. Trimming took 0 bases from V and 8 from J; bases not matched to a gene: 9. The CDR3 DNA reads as TGTGCCATCAGTGAGTCGACCGCGACAGGGCGAGAAAAACTGTTTTTT. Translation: CAISESTATGREKLFF.

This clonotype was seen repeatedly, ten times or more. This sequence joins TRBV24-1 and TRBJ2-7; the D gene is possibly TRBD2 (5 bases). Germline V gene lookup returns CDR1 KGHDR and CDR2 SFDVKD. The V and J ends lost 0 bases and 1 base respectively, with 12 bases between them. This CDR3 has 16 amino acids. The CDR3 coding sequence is TGTGCCACCAGTGATTTGCCGGGATATCGATCCTACGAGCAGTACTTC. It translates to CATSDLPGYRSYEQYF.

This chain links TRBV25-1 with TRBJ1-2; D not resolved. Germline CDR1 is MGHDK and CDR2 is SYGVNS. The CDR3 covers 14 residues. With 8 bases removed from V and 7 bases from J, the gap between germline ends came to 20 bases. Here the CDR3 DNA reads TGTGCCAGCGTTGAAGAAGGGCAGGTGGTTGGCTACACCTTC. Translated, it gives CASVEEGQVVGYTF.

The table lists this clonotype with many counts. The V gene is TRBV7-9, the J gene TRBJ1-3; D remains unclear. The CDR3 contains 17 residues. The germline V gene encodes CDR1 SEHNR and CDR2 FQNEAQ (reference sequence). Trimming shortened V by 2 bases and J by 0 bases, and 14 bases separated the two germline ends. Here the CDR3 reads CASSLTGVSISGNTIYF. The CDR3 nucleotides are TGTGCCAGCAGCTTAACTGGAGTATCGATCTCTGGAAACACCATATATTTT.